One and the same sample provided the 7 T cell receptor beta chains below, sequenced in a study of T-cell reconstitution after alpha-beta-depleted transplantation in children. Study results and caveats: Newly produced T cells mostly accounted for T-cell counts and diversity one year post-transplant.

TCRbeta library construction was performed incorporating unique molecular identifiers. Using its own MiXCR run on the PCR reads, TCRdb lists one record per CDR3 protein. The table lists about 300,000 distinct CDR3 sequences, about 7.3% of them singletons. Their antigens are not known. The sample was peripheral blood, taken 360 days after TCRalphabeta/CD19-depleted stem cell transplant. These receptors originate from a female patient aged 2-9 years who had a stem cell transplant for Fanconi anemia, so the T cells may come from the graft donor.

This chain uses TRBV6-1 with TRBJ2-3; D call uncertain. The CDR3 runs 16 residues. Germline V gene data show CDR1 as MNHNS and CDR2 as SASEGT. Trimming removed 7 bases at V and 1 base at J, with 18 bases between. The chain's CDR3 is CASNLGTGTGTDTQYF. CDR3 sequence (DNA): TGTGCCAGCAATCTGGGAACGGGCACAGGCACAGATACGCAGTATTTT.

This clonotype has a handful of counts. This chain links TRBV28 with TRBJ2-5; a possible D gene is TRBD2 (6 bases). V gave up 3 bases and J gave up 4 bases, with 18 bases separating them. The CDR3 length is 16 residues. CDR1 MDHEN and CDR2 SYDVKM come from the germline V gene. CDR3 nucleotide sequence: TGTGCCAGCAGTTTCAGCGGGCGACTGGATCGAGAGACCCAGTACTTC. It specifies CASSFSGRLDRETQYF.

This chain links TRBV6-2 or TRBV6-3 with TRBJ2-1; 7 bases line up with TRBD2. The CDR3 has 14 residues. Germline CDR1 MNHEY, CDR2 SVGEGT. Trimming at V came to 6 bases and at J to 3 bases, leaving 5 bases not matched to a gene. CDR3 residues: CASRTSSGYNEQFF. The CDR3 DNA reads TGTGCCAGCAGGACTTCTAGCGGCTACAATGAGCAGTTCTTC.

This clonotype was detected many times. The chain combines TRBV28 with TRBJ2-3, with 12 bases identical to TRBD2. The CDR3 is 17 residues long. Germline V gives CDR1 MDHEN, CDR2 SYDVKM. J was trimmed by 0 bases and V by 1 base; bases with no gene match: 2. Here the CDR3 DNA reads TGTGCCAGCAGTTTATTTGGACTAGCGGGGAGCACAGATACGCAGTATTTT. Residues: CASSLFGLAGSTDTQYF.

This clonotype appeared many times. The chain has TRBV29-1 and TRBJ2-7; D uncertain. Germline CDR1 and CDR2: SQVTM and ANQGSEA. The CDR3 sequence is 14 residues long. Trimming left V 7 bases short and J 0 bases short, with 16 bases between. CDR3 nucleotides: TGCAGCGATCGTCCCGCCACCAGCTCCTACGAGCAGTACTTC. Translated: CSDRPATSSYEQYF.

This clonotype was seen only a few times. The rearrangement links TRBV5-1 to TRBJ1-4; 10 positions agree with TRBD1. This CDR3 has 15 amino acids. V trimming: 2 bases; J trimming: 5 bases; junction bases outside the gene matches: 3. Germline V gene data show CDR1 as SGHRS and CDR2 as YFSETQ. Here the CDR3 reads CASSFRDRGNEKLFF. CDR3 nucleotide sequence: TGCGCCAGCAGCTTTCGGGACAGGGGAAATGAAAAACTGTTTTTT.

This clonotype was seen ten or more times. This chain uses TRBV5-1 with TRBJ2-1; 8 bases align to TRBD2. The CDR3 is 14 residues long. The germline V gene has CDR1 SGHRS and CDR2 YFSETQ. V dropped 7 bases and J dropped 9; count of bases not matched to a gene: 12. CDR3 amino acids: CASSRTSGGPEQFF. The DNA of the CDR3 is TGCGCCAGCTCGCGGACGAGCGGGGGACCTGAGCAGTTCTTC.